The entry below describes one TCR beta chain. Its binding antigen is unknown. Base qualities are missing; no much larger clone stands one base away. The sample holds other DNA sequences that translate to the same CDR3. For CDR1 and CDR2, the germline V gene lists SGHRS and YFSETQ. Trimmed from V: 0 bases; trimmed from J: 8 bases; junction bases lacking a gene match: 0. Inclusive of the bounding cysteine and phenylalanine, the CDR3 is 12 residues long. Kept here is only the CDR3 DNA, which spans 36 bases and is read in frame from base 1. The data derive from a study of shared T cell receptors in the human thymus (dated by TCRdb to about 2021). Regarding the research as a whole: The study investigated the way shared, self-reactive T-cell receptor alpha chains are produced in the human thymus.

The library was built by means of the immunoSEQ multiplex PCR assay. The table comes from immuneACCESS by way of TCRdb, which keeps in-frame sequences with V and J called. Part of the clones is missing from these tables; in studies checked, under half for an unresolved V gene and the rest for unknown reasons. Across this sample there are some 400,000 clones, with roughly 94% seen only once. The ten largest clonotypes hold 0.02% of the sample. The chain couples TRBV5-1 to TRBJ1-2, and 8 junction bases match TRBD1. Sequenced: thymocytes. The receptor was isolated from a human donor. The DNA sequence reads TGCGCCAGCAGCTTGGGACAGGGGGGCTACACCTTC. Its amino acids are CASSLGQGGYTF.